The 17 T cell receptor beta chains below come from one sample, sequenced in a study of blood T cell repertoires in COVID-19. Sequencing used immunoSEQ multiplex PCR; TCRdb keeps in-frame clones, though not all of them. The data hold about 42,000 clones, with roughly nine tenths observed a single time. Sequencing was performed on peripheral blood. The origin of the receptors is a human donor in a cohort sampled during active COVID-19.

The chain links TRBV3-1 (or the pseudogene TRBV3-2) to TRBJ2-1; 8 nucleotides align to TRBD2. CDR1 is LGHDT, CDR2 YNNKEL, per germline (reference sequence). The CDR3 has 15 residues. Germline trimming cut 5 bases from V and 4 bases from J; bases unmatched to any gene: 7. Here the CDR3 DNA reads TGTGCCAGCAGCAGACTAGCGCCCCCTTACAATGAGCAGTTCTTC. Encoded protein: CASSRLAPPYNEQFF.

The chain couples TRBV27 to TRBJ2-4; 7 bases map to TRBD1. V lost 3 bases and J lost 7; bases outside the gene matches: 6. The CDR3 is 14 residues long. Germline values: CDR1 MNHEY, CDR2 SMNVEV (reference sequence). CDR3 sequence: CASSFYGQANIQYF. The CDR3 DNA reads TGTGCCAGCAGTTTTTACGGACAGGCGAACATTCAGTACTTC.

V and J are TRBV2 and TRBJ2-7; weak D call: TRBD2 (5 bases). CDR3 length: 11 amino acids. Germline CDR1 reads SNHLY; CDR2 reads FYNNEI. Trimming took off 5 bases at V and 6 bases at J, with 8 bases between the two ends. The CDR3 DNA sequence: TGTGCCAGCAGTCTAGCAGGCGAGCAGTACTTC. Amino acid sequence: CASSLAGEQYF.

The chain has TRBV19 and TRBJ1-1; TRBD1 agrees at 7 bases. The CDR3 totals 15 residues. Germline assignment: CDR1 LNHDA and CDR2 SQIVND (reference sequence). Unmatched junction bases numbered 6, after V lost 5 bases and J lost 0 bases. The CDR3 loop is CASSFSGQMNTEAFF. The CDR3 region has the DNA TGTGCCAGTAGTTTTTCGGGACAGATGAACACTGAAGCTTTCTTT.

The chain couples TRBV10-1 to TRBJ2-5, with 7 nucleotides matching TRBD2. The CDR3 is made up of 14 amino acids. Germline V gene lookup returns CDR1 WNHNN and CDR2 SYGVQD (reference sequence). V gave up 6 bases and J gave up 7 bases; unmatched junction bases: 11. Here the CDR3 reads CASSSGTTFATQYF. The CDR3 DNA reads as TGCGCCAGCAGCTCCGGGACTACGTTTGCGACCCAGTACTTC.

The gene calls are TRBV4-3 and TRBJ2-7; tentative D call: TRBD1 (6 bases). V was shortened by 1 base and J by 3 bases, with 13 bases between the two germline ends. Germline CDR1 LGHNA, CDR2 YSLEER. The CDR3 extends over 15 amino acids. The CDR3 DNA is TGCGCCAGCAGCCAAGCCTGGGACACCCACTACGAGCAGTACTTC. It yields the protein CASSQAWDTHYEQYF.

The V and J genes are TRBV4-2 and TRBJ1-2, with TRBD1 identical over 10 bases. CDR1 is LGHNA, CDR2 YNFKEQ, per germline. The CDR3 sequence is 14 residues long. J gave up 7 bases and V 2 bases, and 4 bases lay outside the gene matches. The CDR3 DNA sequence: TGTGCCAGCAGCCAAACCGGGACAGGGGTTGGCTACACCTTC. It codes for CASSQTGTGVGYTF.

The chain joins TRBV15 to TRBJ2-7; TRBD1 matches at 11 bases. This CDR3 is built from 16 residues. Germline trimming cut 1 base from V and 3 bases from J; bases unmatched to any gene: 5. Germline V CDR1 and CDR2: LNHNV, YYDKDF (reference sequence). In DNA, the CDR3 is TGTGCCACCAGCAGAGGAGGGACAGGGGGAGGCTACGAGCAGTACTTC. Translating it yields CATSRGGTGGGYEQYF. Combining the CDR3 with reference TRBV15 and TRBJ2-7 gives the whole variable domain DAMVIQNPRYQVTQFGKPVTLSCSQTLNHNVMYWYQQKSSQAPKLLFHYYDKDFNNEADTPDNFQSRRPNTSFCFLDIRSPGLGDTAMYLCATSRGGTGGGYEQYFGPGTRLTVT.

The CDR3 sequence: CASSQGLAADTQYF. The DNA of the CDR3 is TGTGCCAGCAGCCAGGGACTAGCGGCAGATACGCAGTATTTT. This chain links TRBV7-2 with TRBJ2-3; 11 bases match TRBD2. V was pared by 5 bases and J by 4 bases, with 2 bases of the junction left unmatched. The V gene's germline CDR1 is SGHTA and CDR2 FQGNSA. This CDR3 has 14 amino acids.

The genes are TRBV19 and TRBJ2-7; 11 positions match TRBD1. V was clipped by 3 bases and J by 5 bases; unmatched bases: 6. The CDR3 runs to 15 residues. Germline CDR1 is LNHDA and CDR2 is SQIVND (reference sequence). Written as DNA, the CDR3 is TGTGCCAGTAGTATGCGGACAGGGGGCTGGAACGAGCAGTACTTC. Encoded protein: CASSMRTGGWNEQYF. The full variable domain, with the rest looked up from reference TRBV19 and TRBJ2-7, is DGGITQSPKYLFRKEGQNVTLSCEQNLNHDAMYWYRQDPGQGLRLIYYSQIVNDFQKGDIAEGYSVSREKKESFPLTVTSAQKNPTAFYLCASSMRTGGWNEQYFGPGTRLTVT.

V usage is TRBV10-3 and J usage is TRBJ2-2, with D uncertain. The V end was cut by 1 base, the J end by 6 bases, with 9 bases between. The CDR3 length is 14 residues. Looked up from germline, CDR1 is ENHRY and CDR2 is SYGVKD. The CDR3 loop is CAISELGSPGELFF. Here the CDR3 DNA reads TGTGCCATCAGTGAGTTGGGTAGCCCCGGGGAGCTGTTTTTT.

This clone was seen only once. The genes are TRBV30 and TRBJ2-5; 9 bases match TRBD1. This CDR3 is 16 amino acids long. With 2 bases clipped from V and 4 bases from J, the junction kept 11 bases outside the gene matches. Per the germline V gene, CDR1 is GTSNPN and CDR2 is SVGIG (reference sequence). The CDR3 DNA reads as TGTGCCTGGAGTAGAAAGACAGGGGGGTCGAGAGAGACCCAGTACTTC. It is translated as CAWSRKTGGSRETQYF.

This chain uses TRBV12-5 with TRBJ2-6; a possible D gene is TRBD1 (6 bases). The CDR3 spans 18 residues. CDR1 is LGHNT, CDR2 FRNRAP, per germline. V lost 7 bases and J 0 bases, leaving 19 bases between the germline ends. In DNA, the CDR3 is TGTGCTAGTGACCGCCGACAGGCTCCCCTCTCTGGGGCCAACGTCCTGACTTTC. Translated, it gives CASDRRQAPLSGANVLTF. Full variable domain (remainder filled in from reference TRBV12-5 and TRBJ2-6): DARVTQTPRHKVTEMGQEVTMRCQPILGHNTVFWYRQTMMQGLELLAYFRNRAPLDDSGMPKDRFSAEMPDATLATLKIQPSEPRDSAVYFCASDRRQAPLSGANVLTFGAGSRLTVL.

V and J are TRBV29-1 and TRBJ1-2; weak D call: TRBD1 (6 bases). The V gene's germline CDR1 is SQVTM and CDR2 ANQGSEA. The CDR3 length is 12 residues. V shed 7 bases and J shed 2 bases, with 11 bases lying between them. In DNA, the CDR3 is TGCAGCGCCGGACAGACGAACTATGGCTACACCTTC. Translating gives CSAGQTNYGYTF. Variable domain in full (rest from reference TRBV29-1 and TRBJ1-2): SAVISQKPSRDICQRGTSLTIQCQVDSQVTMMFWYRQQPGQSLTLIATANQGSEATYESGFVIDKFPISRPNLTFSTLTVSNMSPEDSSIYLCSAGQTNYGYTFGSGTRLTVV.

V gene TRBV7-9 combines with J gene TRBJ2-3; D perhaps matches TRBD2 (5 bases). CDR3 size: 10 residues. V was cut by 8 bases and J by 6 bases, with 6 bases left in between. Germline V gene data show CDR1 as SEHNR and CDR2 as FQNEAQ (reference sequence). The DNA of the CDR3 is TGTGCCAGCTCGGGGGATACGCAGTATTTT. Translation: CASSGDTQYF.

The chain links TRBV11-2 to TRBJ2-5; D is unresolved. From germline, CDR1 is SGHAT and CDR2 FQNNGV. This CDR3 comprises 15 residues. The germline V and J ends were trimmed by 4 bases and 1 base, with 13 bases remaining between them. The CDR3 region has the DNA TGTGCCAGCAGCTACATGTCAGGATCCCAAGAGACCCAGTACTTC. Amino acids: CASSYMSGSQETQYF.

The CDR3 loop reads CASSLEGRGADTQYF. The CDR3 nucleotides are TGTGCCAGCAGCTTAGAGGGGCGTGGGGCAGATACGCAGTATTTT. The chain employs TRBV9 and TRBJ2-3; either TRBD1 or TRBD2 may supply D (5 bases each). There are 15 residues in the CDR3. Trimming left V 4 bases short and J 4 bases short, with 16 bases between. Germline V gives CDR1 SGDLS, CDR2 YYNGEE. The whole variable domain, filled in from reference TRBV9 and TRBJ2-3, reads DSGVTQTPKHLITATGQRVTLRCSPRSGDLSVYWYQQSLDQGLQFLIQYYNGEERAKGNILERFSAQQFPDLHSELNLSSLELGDSALYFCASSLEGRGADTQYFGPGTRLTVL.